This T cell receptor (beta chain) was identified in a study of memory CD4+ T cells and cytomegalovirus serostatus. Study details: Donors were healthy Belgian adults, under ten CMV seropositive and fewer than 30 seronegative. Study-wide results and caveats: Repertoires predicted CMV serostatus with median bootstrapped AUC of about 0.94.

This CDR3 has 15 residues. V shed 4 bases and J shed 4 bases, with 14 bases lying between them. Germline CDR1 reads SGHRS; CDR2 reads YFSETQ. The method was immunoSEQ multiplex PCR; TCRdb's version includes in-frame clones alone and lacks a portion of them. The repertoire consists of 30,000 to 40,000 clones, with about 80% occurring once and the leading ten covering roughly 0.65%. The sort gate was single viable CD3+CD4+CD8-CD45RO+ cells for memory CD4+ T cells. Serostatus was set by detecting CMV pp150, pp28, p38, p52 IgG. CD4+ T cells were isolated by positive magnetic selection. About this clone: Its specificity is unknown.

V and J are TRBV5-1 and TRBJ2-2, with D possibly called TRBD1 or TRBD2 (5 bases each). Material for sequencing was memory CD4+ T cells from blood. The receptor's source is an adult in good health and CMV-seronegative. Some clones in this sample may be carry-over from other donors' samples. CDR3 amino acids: CASSPGPEVTGELFF. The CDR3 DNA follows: TGCGCCAGCAGCCCGGGACCAGAAGTCACCGGGGAGCTGTTTTTT.